The 17 T cell receptor beta chains listed next were all sequenced from one sample in a study of blood T cell repertoires in COVID-19. The data were produced by immunoSEQ multiplex PCR, yet TCRdb's version contains in-frame clones alone and is incomplete. This table holds over 55,000 clones, 88% found once. The sample taken for sequencing was peripheral blood. The source of these receptors is a human donor in a cohort sampled during active COVID-19.

The chain joins TRBV7-9 to TRBJ2-7, with 10 bases matching TRBD1. V was pared by 5 bases and J by 3 bases, with 4 bases of the junction left unmatched. Germline CDR1 reads SEHNR; CDR2 reads FQNEAQ (reference sequence). CDR3 length: 14 amino acids. CDR3 region: CASSVGQGDYEQYF. Here the CDR3 DNA reads TGTGCCAGCAGCGTTGGACAGGGGGACTACGAGCAGTACTTC.

The V and J genes are TRBV5-4 and TRBJ1-1; 7 bases fit TRBD1. The CDR3 contains 17 residues. Germline CDR1 reads SGHNT; CDR2 reads YYREEE (reference sequence). J lost 1 base, V lost 0 bases, and 9 bases had no gene match. Here the CDR3 reads CASSLDPTGVGNTEAFF. CDR3 nucleotide sequence: TGTGCCAGCAGCTTGGATCCCACAGGGGTAGGGAACACTGAAGCTTTCTTT.

This chain uses TRBV9 with TRBJ2-7; 9 nucleotides agree with TRBD1. CDR1 and CDR2 from the germline V gene are SGDLS and YYNGEE. There are 15 residues in the CDR3. Germline trimming cut 2 bases from V and 2 bases from J; bases unmatched to any gene: 5. CDR3 sequence reads: CASSVGQGLTYEQYF. CDR3 DNA: TGTGCCAGCAGCGTCGGACAGGGGTTGACCTACGAGCAGTACTTC. The full variable domain, with the rest looked up from reference TRBV9 and TRBJ2-7, is DSGVTQTPKHLITATGQRVTLRCSPRSGDLSVYWYQQSLDQGLQFLIQYYNGEERAKGNILERFSAQQFPDLHSELNLSSLELGDSALYFCASSVGQGLTYEQYFGPGTRLTVT.

The rearrangement joins TRBV18 to TRBJ2-5; D is undetermined. Germline V CDR1 and CDR2: KGHSH, LQKENI. CDR3 length: 14 amino acids. V dropped 8 bases and J dropped 1 base, with 14 bases sitting between them. CDR3 nucleotide sequence: TGTGCCAGCCACCCCCTGCGACTCCAAGAGACCCAGTACTTC. This encodes CASHPLRLQETQYF.

CDR3 region: CASSTPLTGGVSYNEQFF. Written as DNA, the CDR3 is TGTGCCAGCTCGACACCGCTAACAGGGGGCGTATCCTACAATGAGCAGTTCTTC. V usage is TRBV27 and J usage is TRBJ2-1; 9 bases map to TRBD1. V gave up 8 bases and J gave up 1 base; unmatched junction bases: 15. The CDR3 is made up of 18 amino acids. Germline loops: CDR1 MNHEY, CDR2 SMNVEV (reference sequence).

This clone occurred a few times. The chain carries TRBV10-1 and TRBJ1-5, with 7 bases aligning to TRBD1. Germline CDR1 WNHNN, CDR2 SYGVQD (reference sequence). Trimming at V came to 1 base and at J to 0 bases, leaving 9 bases not matched to a gene. There are 18 residues in the CDR3. In DNA form, the CDR3 reads TGCGCCAGCAGTGAGTACCTCGGGACAGATGATAGCAATCAGCCCCAGCATTTT. Residues: CASSEYLGTDDSNQPQHF.

The chain links TRBV30 to TRBJ1-6; 7 bases map to TRBD1. The CDR3 sequence is 14 residues long. After removal of 5 bases from V and 7 bases from J, the junction contained 8 bases not matched to a gene. The germline gives CDR1 GTSNPN, CDR2 SVGIG (reference sequence). The CDR3 nucleotides are TGTGCCTGGGGAGGGGGCCAGAGAAATTCACCCCTCCACTTT. It translates to CAWGGGQRNSPLHF.

This sequence joins TRBV2 and TRBJ1-5; D gene unclear. V dropped 8 bases and J dropped 3 bases, with 14 bases sitting between them. The CDR3 covers 14 residues. CDR1 is SNHLY, CDR2 FYNNEI, per germline. The CDR3 region has the DNA TGTGCCAGCCGGGTCGATGGTTCCAATCAGCCCCAGCATTTT. Protein sequence: CASRVDGSNQPQHF.

This chain links TRBV9 with TRBJ2-3; no clear D. The V end lost 1 base, the J end lost 3 bases, and 9 bases lay between the germline ends. Germline values: CDR1 SGDLS, CDR2 YYNGEE. The CDR3 sequence is 14 residues long. The CDR3 DNA sequence: TGTGCCAGCAGCGTACTGGAGAAAACAGATACGCAGTATTTT. Protein: CASSVLEKTDTQYF. The full variable domain, in which reference TRBV9 and TRBJ2-3 provide the parts outside the CDR3, is DSGVTQTPKHLITATGQRVTLRCSPRSGDLSVYWYQQSLDQGLQFLIQYYNGEERAKGNILERFSAQQFPDLHSELNLSSLELGDSALYFCASSVLEKTDTQYFGPGTRLTVL.

Turning to this clone: At one boundary the junction diverges from the germline segment, which might be a read error. This sequence joins TRBV29-1 and TRBJ2-5; 10 bases are shared with TRBD2. Germline values: CDR1 SQVTM, CDR2 ANQGSEA. The CDR3 is 14 amino acids. CDR3 DNA sequence: TGTAGCGTCCAACTAGCGGGGCTACAAGAGACCCAGTACTTC. Translation: CSVQLAGLQETQYF.

The chain uses TRBV29-1 and TRBJ1-1, with a possible D match to TRBD1 (6 bases). The CDR3 has 12 amino acids. The V and J ends lost 4 bases and 4 bases respectively, with 10 bases between them. Germline CDR1 reads SQVTM; CDR2 reads ANQGSEA. The CDR3 nucleotides read TGCAGCGTTGGGGGGCTTGGCACTGAAGCTTTCTTT. Its protein is CSVGGLGTEAFF. The full variable domain, rest sourced from reference TRBV29-1 and TRBJ1-1, is SAVISQKPSRDICQRGTSLTIQCQVDSQVTMMFWYRQQPGQSLTLIATANQGSEATYESGFVIDKFPISRPNLTFSTLTVSNMSPEDSSIYLCSVGGLGTEAFFGQGTRLTVV.

This clone was detected only once. This chain joins TRBV4-2 and TRBJ2-1, with 7 bases fitting TRBD2. The germline gives CDR1 LGHNA, CDR2 YNFKEQ. The trim removed 1 base at V and 3 bases at J, leaving 9 bases unmatched. CDR3 length: 17 amino acids. The CDR3 loop is CASSQVNLAGVYNEQFF. The CDR3 bases are TGTGCCAGCAGCCAAGTGAATTTGGCGGGAGTCTACAATGAGCAGTTCTTC.

For the CDR3, the DNA is TGTGCCAGCAGTTTAGGCGGCTTACGCCAAGAGACCCAGTACTTC. Its protein is CASSLGGLRQETQYF. The rearrangement joins TRBV28 to TRBJ2-5; no clear D. CDR1 MDHEN and CDR2 SYDVKM come from the germline V gene. This CDR3 has 15 residues. V gave up 2 bases and J gave up 1 base, with 11 bases separating them.

The chain recombines TRBV7-2 with TRBJ2-5; TRBD2 aligns across 13 bases. The CDR3 runs to 17 residues. V lost 5 bases to trimming and J lost 5 bases; unmatched junction nucleotides: 11. Germline loops: CDR1 SGHTA, CDR2 FQGNSA. This CDR3 reads CASSPSGLAGTRETQYF. The CDR3 DNA is TGTGCCAGCAGCCCGTCGGGACTAGCGGGGACTCGGGAGACCCAGTACTTC. Complete variable domain (other parts from reference TRBV7-2 and TRBJ2-5): GAGVSQSPSNKVTEKGKDVELRCDPISGHTALYWYRQSLGQGLEFLIYFQGNSAPDKSGLPSDRFSAERTGGSVSTLTIQRTQQEDSAVYLCASSPSGLAGTRETQYFGPGTRLLVL.

The V and J genes are TRBV7-2 and TRBJ2-1; 8 bases are shared with TRBD1. Germline loops: CDR1 SGHTA, CDR2 FQGNSA. Germline trimming cut 0 bases from V and 10 bases from J; bases unmatched to any gene: 11. This CDR3 region has 16 residues. As DNA, the CDR3 is TGTGCCAGCAGCTTAGCGAGGGCAGGGGGCATGGGGGAGCAGTTCTTC. Translation gives CASSLARAGGMGEQFF.

The chain employs TRBV5-3 and TRBJ2-7, with a weak D call TRBD1 (5 bases). TRBV5-3 is an open reading frame, and its role is uncertain. CDR3 length: 11 amino acids. Trimming left V 5 bases short and J 6 bases short, with 9 bases between. DNA of the CDR3: TGTGCCAGAAGGAAGGGGTCCGAGCAGTACTTC. Its protein is CARRKGSEQYF.

V is TRBV19 and J is TRBJ1-1; 10 bases map to TRBD1. CDR3 length: 16 residues. J lost 0 bases, V lost 8 bases, and 9 bases had no gene match. The germline gives CDR1 LNHDA, CDR2 SQIVND (reference sequence). The CDR3 nucleotides are TGTGCCAGTGCAAGGGGACAGGGGATAATGAACACTGAAGCTTTCTTT. This translates into CASARGQGIMNTEAFF.